Listed here are 5 T cell receptor beta chains from one sample, sequenced in a study of naive CD8 T cells in extremely preterm neonates. General study findings and limits: Preterm CDR3s were shorter than older groups', with fewer N additions and less trimming.

Extremely preterm births at about 22-27 weeks of gestation supplied the samples. Sequenced by immunoSEQ multiplex PCR; TCRdb stores in-frame clones only, minus some. This sample has some 4,800 clones, with more than 90% found just once. Antigen specificity for these receptors is unknown. Sample: naive CD8+ T cells from cord blood. All receptors derive from a boy who was born preterm.

The chain links TRBV6-5 to TRBJ1-1, with a weak D call TRBD1 (5 bases). The CDR3 loop spans 11 amino acids. Trimming left V 7 bases short and J 4 bases short, with 7 bases between. Germline lookup yields CDR1 MNHEY and CDR2 SVGAGI. This CDR3 is CASTGGTEAFF. As DNA, the CDR3 is TGTGCCAGCACCGGGGGCACTGAAGCTTTCTTT.

The genes are TRBV9 and TRBJ2-1, with 15 positions matching TRBD2. CDR3 length: 15 residues. The trim removed 3 bases at V and 7 bases at J, leaving 2 bases unmatched. Germline CDR1 SGDLS, CDR2 YYNGEE. CDR3 protein: CASSEGTSGRNEQFF. For the CDR3, the DNA is TGTGCCAGCAGCGAGGGGACTAGCGGGAGGAATGAGCAGTTCTTC. Complete variable domain (other parts from reference TRBV9 and TRBJ2-1): DSGVTQTPKHLITATGQRVTLRCSPRSGDLSVYWYQQSLDQGLQFLIQYYNGEERAKGNILERFSAQQFPDLHSELNLSSLELGDSALYFCASSEGTSGRNEQFFGPGTRLTVL.

The chain has TRBV5-4 and TRBJ2-5; possible D gene TRBD1, 7 bases. Per the germline V gene, CDR1 is SGHNT and CDR2 is YYREEE (reference sequence). The CDR3 loop spans 16 amino acids. V lost 4 bases, J lost 0 bases, and 16 bases lay in between. In DNA, the CDR3 is TGTGCCAGCAGCCGCGGGGACAGCCTGTACCAAGAGACCCAGTACTTC. Translation gives CASSRGDSLYQETQYF.

The chain joins TRBV28 to TRBJ1-5, with D possibly matching TRBD1 (6 bases). V was shortened by 3 bases and J by 3 bases, with 9 bases between the two germline ends. This CDR3 has 14 residues. Per germline, CDR1 MDHEN and CDR2 SYDVKM. CDR3 amino acids: CASSFGGLNQPQHF. CDR3 sequence (DNA): TGTGCCAGCAGTTTTGGGGGGCTCAATCAGCCCCAGCATTTT. The full variable domain, rest sourced from reference TRBV28 and TRBJ1-5, is DVKVTQSSRYLVKRTGEKVFLECVQDMDHENMFWYRQDPGLGLRLIYFSYDVKMKEKGDIPEGYSVSREKKERFSLILESASTNQTSMYLCASSFGGLNQPQHFGDGTRLSIL.

The V call is TRBV7-2, the J call TRBJ2-1; 10 bases align to TRBD1. V trimming: 5 bases; J trimming: 7 bases; junction bases outside the gene matches: 8. The CDR3 consists of 15 residues. CDR1 is SGHTA and CDR2 is FQGNSA in the germline V gene. CDR3 DNA sequence: TGTGCCAGCAGCCAGGACAGGGGGTATGGGAATGAGCAGTTCTTC. Translation: CASSQDRGYGNEQFF.